These 9 T cell receptor beta chains were sequenced from one sample in a study of T cells in Graves' hyperthyroidism and ophthalmopathy. TCR beta CDR3 regions were amplified from RNA. The HTBI set primed first-round TCR CDR3 RT-PCR. TCRdb re-analysed the multiplex PCR reads in MiXCR, keeping a single row per CDR3 protein. The sample lists 500,000 or so distinct CDR3 sequences; 15% to 20% were seen once. The sample comprised blood. The receptors come from a woman in her twenties or thirties with Graves' ophthalmopathy.

This clonotype was seen a few times. The chain links TRBV19 to TRBJ2-7; a possible D gene is TRBD2 (6 bases). The V end lost 5 bases, the J end lost 2 bases, and 16 bases lay between the germline ends. The length of the CDR3 is 15 residues. Germline CDR1 and CDR2: LNHDA and SQIVND (reference sequence). This chain's CDR3 is CASSPIGRSTYEQYF. Here the CDR3 DNA reads TGTGCCAGTAGTCCGATTGGGAGGAGCACCTACGAGCAGTACTTC.

This clonotype was recorded many times. J is TRBJ2-3 and V is TRBV28; tentative D call: TRBD1 (6 bases). CDR1 and CDR2 from the germline V gene are MDHEN and SYDVKM. This CDR3 spans 15 amino acids. Trimming removed 3 bases from V and 2 bases from J, with 12 bases in between. The CDR3 region has the DNA TGTGCCAGCAGTTTCAGGACAGAATACACAGATACGCAGTATTTT. This sequence encodes CASSFRTEYTDTQYF.

This clonotype was detected many times. The rearrangement uses TRBV2 and TRBJ2-1, with 9 nucleotides matching TRBD2. The CDR3 has 14 amino acids. Per the germline V gene, CDR1 is SNHLY and CDR2 is FYNNEI. Germline trimming cut 6 bases from V and 5 bases from J; bases unmatched to any gene: 5. The CDR3 loop reads CASRRLAVDNEQFF. The DNA for the CDR3 is TGTGCCAGCAGAAGACTAGCGGTCGACAATGAGCAGTTCTTC.

This clonotype has more than one count but fewer than ten. The gene calls are TRBV6-1 and TRBJ1-5; 12 bases agree with TRBD1. The ends lost 6 bases at V and 7 bases at J; junction bases unmatched: 7. From germline, CDR1 is MNHNS and CDR2 SASEGT. This CDR3 contains 15 residues. CDR3 in amino acids: CASSSGTGGDQPQHF. The CDR3, as DNA: TGTGCCAGCAGCTCCGGGACAGGGGGCGACCAGCCCCAGCATTTT.

Ten or more counts support this clonotype. The rearrangement uses TRBV2 and TRBJ2-7; TRBD1 matches 9 bases. CDR1 SNHLY and CDR2 FYNNEI come from the germline V gene. This CDR3 comprises 15 residues. Losses at the gene ends were 6 bases for V and 3 bases for J; bases not matched to a gene: 9. The CDR3 here is CASRPRDRVGYEQYF. For the CDR3, the DNA is TGTGCCAGCAGGCCCCGGGACAGGGTAGGCTACGAGCAGTACTTC.

Only a few counts were recorded for this clonotype. Being one base from a much bigger clone, this may be a read error. This chain joins TRBV7-3 and TRBJ2-7; TRBD2 aligns across 12 bases. Losses at the gene ends were 6 bases for V and 1 base for J; bases not matched to a gene: 4. Germline CDR1 is SGHTA and CDR2 is FQGTGA. The CDR3 has 15 amino acids. CDR3: CASSFGLAGSYEQYF. Here the CDR3 DNA reads TGTGCCAGCAGTTTCGGACTAGCGGGATCCTACGAGCAGTACTTC.

The V and J genes are TRBV20-1 and TRBJ2-5; tentatively, D is TRBD2 (5 bases). This CDR3 spans 13 amino acids. CDR1 and CDR2 from the germline V gene are DFQATT and SNEGSKA (reference sequence). Trimming shortened V by 5 bases and J by 3 bases, and 13 bases separated the two germline ends. This chain's CDR3 is CSAPYPGKETQYF. Written as DNA, the CDR3 is TGCAGTGCTCCATACCCCGGGAAAGAGACCCAGTACTTC.

This clonotype has ten or more counts. The chain links TRBV2 to TRBJ1-1; tentatively, D is TRBD1 (6 bases). Germline V gene data show CDR1 as SNHLY and CDR2 as FYNNEI. This CDR3 spans 12 amino acids. The V end was cut by 1 base, the J end by 8 bases, with 8 bases between. The CDR3 DNA sequence: TGTGCCAGCAGTGAAGTGAGGGGGGAAGCTTTCTTT. Translation gives CASSEVRGEAFF.

This rearrangement joins TRBV9 to TRBJ2-7; TRBD2 aligns across 8 bases. The CDR3 extends over 17 amino acids. Germline-derived CDR1 and CDR2 are SGDLS and YYNGEE. J was trimmed by 0 bases and V by 0 bases; bases with no gene match: 8. CDR3 protein: CASSVAQAGESSYEQYF. The CDR3 bases are TGTGCCAGCAGCGTAGCTCAAGCGGGAGAGAGCTCCTACGAGCAGTACTTC.